This entry describes one TCR beta chain. Germline-derived CDR1 and CDR2 are WNHNN and SYGVQD (reference sequence). The ends were cut back, 1 base at V and 0 bases at J, with 16 bases in the middle. The CDR3 runs 17 residues. This sample was taken from a study of blood T cell repertoires in COVID-19. Turning to the study itself: T cells, B-cell-depleted T cells, or PBMCs provided the cDNA or gDNA that served as material.

Measured with immunoSEQ multiplex PCR; TCRdb has only the in-frame clones, and not every one. The sample lists over 12,000 clones, approximately 92% occurring once. This TCR derives from a human donor with active COVID-19. The donor label of this sample is uncertain. The V call is TRBV10-1, the J call TRBJ2-7; no clear D gene. The sequencing sample was made of peripheral blood. CDR3 in amino acids: CASSEYREAPSSYEQYF. For the CDR3, the DNA is TGCGCCAGCAGTGAGTATCGCGAGGCTCCTTCCTCCTACGAGCAGTACTTC.